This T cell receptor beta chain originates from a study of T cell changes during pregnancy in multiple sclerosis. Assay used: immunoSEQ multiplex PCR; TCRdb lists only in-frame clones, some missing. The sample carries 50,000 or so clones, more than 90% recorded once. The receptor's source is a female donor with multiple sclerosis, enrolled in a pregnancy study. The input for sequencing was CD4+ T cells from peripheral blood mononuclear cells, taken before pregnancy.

The CDR3 region is CASSVAGGHTEAFF. CDR3 DNA sequence: TGTGCCAGCAGCGTAGCTGGAGGGCACACTGAAGCTTTCTTT. The J gene is TRBJ1-1, the V gene TRBV9; no firm D call. In germline, CDR1 is SGDLS, CDR2 YYNGEE. Trimming removed 0 bases at V and 3 bases at J, with 9 bases between. This CDR3 has 14 amino acids.